This entry features one T cell receptor (beta chain) sequence. The data were obtained in a study of blood T cell repertoires in COVID-19. The protocol was immunoSEQ multiplex PCR, while the TCRdb copy is restricted to in-frame clones and leaves out a portion. The sample holds more than 300,000 clones, roughly four fifths seen once. V was cut by 2 bases and J by 2 bases, with 12 bases left in between. The germline gives CDR1 MNHEY, CDR2 SVGAGI. The CDR3 totals 15 residues. This clonotype originated in a woman aged 50 to 60 who had recovered from COVID-19. The gene calls are TRBV6-5 and TRBJ2-5; no reliable D call. Material for sequencing was PBMCs or T cells enriched from blood (not recorded which). In nucleotides, the CDR3 is TGTGCCAGCAGTTACCGCCCGGGTTCACAAGAGACCCAGTACTTC. Translated: CASSYRPGSQETQYF.